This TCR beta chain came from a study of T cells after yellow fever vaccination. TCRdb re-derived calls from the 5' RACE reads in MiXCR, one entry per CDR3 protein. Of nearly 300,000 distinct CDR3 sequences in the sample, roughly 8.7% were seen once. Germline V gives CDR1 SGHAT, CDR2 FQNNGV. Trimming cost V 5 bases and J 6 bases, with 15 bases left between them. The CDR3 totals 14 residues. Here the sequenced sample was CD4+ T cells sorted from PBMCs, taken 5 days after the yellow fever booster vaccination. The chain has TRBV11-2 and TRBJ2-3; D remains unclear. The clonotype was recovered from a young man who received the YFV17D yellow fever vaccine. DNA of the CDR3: TGTGCCAGCAGCCACACCTACAAGGCGGATACGCAGTATTTT. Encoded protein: CASSHTYKADTQYF.